These 9 T cell receptor beta chains were sequenced from one sample in a study of shared clonotypes between healthy human individuals. TCRdb's table, derived via immunoSEQ multiplex PCR, lists solely in-frame clones and lacks some. The table includes about 990,000 clones, approximately 78% detected once. The material sequenced was memory CD4+ T cells from PBMCs. Indicated subset: CD45RA-negative fraction. These receptor sequences come from a man younger than 35 in good health. Some clones in this sample may be carry-over from other donors' samples.

The rearrangement links TRBV19 to TRBJ2-7; maybe TRBD1 (6 bases). The CDR3 length is 12 residues. The V end was cut by 5 bases, the J end by 6 bases, with 11 bases between. Germline values: CDR1 LNHDA, CDR2 SQIVND (reference sequence). The CDR3 bases are TGTGCCAGTAGTTACCGGGACACCGAGCAGTACTTC. Its protein product is CASSYRDTEQYF.

The V and J genes are TRBV28 and TRBJ1-3; weak D call: TRBD1 (5 bases). CDR1 and CDR2 from the germline V gene are MDHEN and SYDVKM. Trimming removed 6 bases from V and 6 bases from J, with 12 bases in between. The CDR3 has 13 amino acids. The CDR3: CASSQGQKNTIYF. The CDR3 region has the DNA TGTGCCAGCAGCCAAGGACAAAAAAACACCATATATTTT.

This rearrangement joins TRBV28 to TRBJ2-3; no reliable D call. The germline V gene encodes CDR1 MDHEN and CDR2 SYDVKM. The CDR3 is 13 residues long. V lost 9 bases and J lost 4, with 14 bases in between. The CDR3, as DNA: TGTGCCAGTCAAAACGGTTGGGCAGATACGCAGTATTTT. Translated, it gives CASQNGWADTQYF.

The J gene is TRBJ2-1, the V gene TRBV5-1; D may be TRBD2 (5 bases). Germline V lookup: CDR1 SGHRS, CDR2 YFSETQ. This CDR3 has 13 amino acids. Trimming took 0 bases from V and 9 from J, leaving 10 bases between them. The CDR3 loop is CASSLVPSGEQFF. The DNA for the CDR3 is TGCGCCAGCAGCTTGGTTCCCAGCGGTGAGCAGTTCTTC.

V is TRBV15 and J is TRBJ2-1; weak D call: TRBD2 (6 bases). CDR1 and CDR2 from the germline V gene are LNHNV and YYDKDF (reference sequence). Deletions cut 3 bases from V and 7 bases from J, with 7 bases between. The CDR3 is 12 amino acids. The DNA for the CDR3 is TGTGCCACCAGCAGCGGAGGGAATGAGCAGTTCTTC. Translated: CATSSGGNEQFF.

The J gene is TRBJ2-7, the V gene TRBV10-3, with D uncertain. V was clipped by 4 bases and J by 1 base, with 8 bases between them. The germline gives CDR1 ENHRY, CDR2 SYGVKD. The CDR3 is made up of 13 amino acids. The CDR3 protein is CAISVIGSYEQYF. The CDR3 nucleotides read TGTGCCATCAGTGTGATCGGATCCTACGAGCAGTACTTC.

The chain carries TRBV11-1 and TRBJ1-1; D unclear. V lost 10 bases, J lost 1 base, and 13 bases lay in between. The CDR3 contains 13 residues. Per the germline V gene, CDR1 is SGHAT and CDR2 is FQDESV (reference sequence). For the CDR3, the DNA is TGTGCCACCGAGATCCGGGCGAACACTGAAGCTTTCTTT. Translation gives CATEIRANTEAFF.

V is TRBV27 and J is TRBJ1-5; D not resolved. Germline CDR1 and CDR2: MNHEY and SMNVEV (reference sequence). The CDR3 has 15 amino acids. V was shortened by 2 bases and J by 5 bases, with 13 bases between the two germline ends. The DNA of the CDR3 is TGTGCCAGCAGTTTAAACTGGGTTAACCATCAGCCCCAGCATTTT. Residues: CASSLNWVNHQPQHF.

In its sample, this clone was seen once. The chain carries TRBV7-9 and TRBJ2-7; 8 positions agree with TRBD2. The germline V gene encodes CDR1 SEHNR and CDR2 FQNEAQ (reference sequence). The CDR3 length is 15 residues. V shed 2 bases and J 3 bases; nucleotides not matched to a gene: 6. CDR3 sequence reads: CASSLQAGVLYEQYF. The CDR3 bases are TGTGCCAGCAGCTTACAAGCGGGAGTTCTCTACGAGCAGTACTTC. Variable domain in full (rest from reference TRBV7-9 and TRBJ2-7): DTGVSQNPRHKITKRGQNVTFRCDPISEHNRLYWYRQTLGQGPEFLTYFQNEAQLEKSRLLSDRFSAERPKGSFSTLEIQRTEQGDSAMYLCASSLQAGVLYEQYFGPGTRLTVT.